This TCR beta chain was sequenced in a study of OX40 agonist ivuxolimab in advanced cancers. Germline V lookup: CDR1 SNHLY, CDR2 FYNNEI. CDR3 length equals 13 residues. The V gene lost 9 bases and the J gene lost 0 bases, with 11 bases spanning the gap. For this clone: Its antigen is unidentified.

Study-wide results and caveats: Those patients achieving a partial response at 0.1-3.0 mg/kg showed among the lowest clonal expansion.

Libraries were prepared by immunoSEQ multiplex PCR; TCRdb keeps only in-frame clonotypes and omits some of them. The sample carries 65,000 to 100,000 clones, roughly four fifths recorded once. The chain couples TRBV2 to TRBJ1-2; perhaps TRBD1 as D (5 bases). The specimen comprised CD4+ or CD8+ T cells sorted from blood, sampled in a trial of the OX40 agonist ivuxolimab. The clonotype comes from an adult with an advanced solid tumor such as melanoma, head and neck, liver or kidney cancer. The CDR3 nucleotides read TGTGCCAGAGGACAAAGGGCTAACTATGGCTACACCTTC. Translating gives CARGQRANYGYTF.